Listed below are T cell receptor beta chains from one sample, sequenced in a study of T cells after yellow fever vaccination. MiXCR, applied by TCRdb to the 5' RACE reads, yields one record per CDR3 protein. This sample has some 550,000 distinct CDR3 sequences, with about 19% found just once. Here the sequenced sample was PBMCs, taken 15 days after the yellow fever booster vaccination. All receptors derive from a man under 40 who received the YFV17D yellow fever vaccine. CDR3s include the opening cysteine and the closing phenylalanine or tryptophan. Each record gives: D gene, J gene, clone size, V gene, CDR3 DNA, CDR3 protein. A D gene is named only where the DNA matches it firmly. The size of a clone is reported for some rows only, either as once, few or many, or as a class for expanded clones.

D: TRBD2; J: TRBJ2-5; size: -; V: TRBV7-7; DNA: TGTGCTAGCAGCTTAGGCGGGAGGGCGGAAGAGACCCAGTACTTC; CDR3: CASSLGGRAEETQYF
D: -; J: TRBJ2-7; size: few; V: TRBV7-2; DNA: TGTGCCAGCAGCTGGAGGGGGTCAAGCTCCTACGAGCAGTACTTC; CDR3: CASSWRGSSSYEQYF
D: -; J: TRBJ2-7; size: few; V: TRBV27; DNA: TGTGCCAGCAGTTCCACGGCCCAGGGTGGAGTGGGCGAGCAGTACTTC; CDR3: CASSSTAQGGVGEQYF
D: -; J: TRBJ2-3; size: few; V: TRBV15; DNA: TGTGCCACCAGCAGAGATTCGGGCGGCAGCGAAACGCAGTATTTT; CDR3: CATSRDSGGSETQYF
D: TRBD1; J: TRBJ2-7; size: few; V: TRBV6-2/TRBV6-3; DNA: TGTGCCAGCAAGGGACAGATACCCTCCTACGAGCAGTACTTC; CDR3: CASKGQIPSYEQYF
D: -; J: TRBJ2-5; size: -; V: TRBV10-3; DNA: TGTGCCATCGGTCAAGAGACCCAGTACTTC; CDR3: CAIGQETQYF
D: -; J: TRBJ2-1; size: few; V: TRBV24-1; DNA: TGTGCCACCAGTGATTTCGAGCGGGAGCAGTTCTTC; CDR3: CATSDFEREQFF
D: TRBD2; J: TRBJ2-1; size: -; V: TRBV20-1; DNA: TGCAGTGCTAGCCTGGGGGGGAGGGTAAATGAGCAGTTCTTC; CDR3: CSASLGGRVNEQFF
D: -; J: TRBJ1-4; size: -; V: TRBV12-3/TRBV12-4; DNA: TGTGCCAGCAGTCCCAGGGCAGCTAATGAAAAACTGTTTTTT; CDR3: CASSPRAANEKLFF
D: -; J: TRBJ2-7; size: -; V: TRBV3-1; DNA: TGTGCCAGCAGCCCCCCTCGCCAGGGACGGCCTTCCTACGAGCAGTACTTC; CDR3: CASSPPRQGRPSYEQYF
D: -; J: TRBJ2-1; size: few; V: TRBV6-1; DNA: TGTGCCTCAAAGGCTGGCCTAAGTTCCTACAATGAGCAGTTCTTC; CDR3: CASKAGLSSYNEQFF
D: TRBD1; J: TRBJ2-7; size: few; V: TRBV20-1; DNA: TGCAGTGCTACACCGGGACAGGGGTCCAACGAGCAGTACTTC; CDR3: CSATPGQGSNEQYF
D: TRBD1; J: TRBJ2-1; size: -; V: TRBV7-2; DNA: TGTGCCAGCAGCTTAGCGGTCGGACAGGGGCCCTACAATGAGCAGTTCTTC; CDR3: CASSLAVGQGPYNEQFF
D: TRBD2; J: TRBJ2-1; size: -; V: TRBV28; DNA: TGTGCCAGCAGTCCAGGGGGGACTAGCGGGAAGGGGAGCTACAATGAGCAGTTCTTC; CDR3: CASSPGGTSGKGSYNEQFF
D: -; J: TRBJ2-2; size: -; V: TRBV12-3/TRBV12-4; DNA: TGTGCCAGCAGTCCTCAAACCGGGGAGCTGTTTTTT; CDR3: CASSPQTGELFF
D: -; J: TRBJ2-3; size: few; V: TRBV20-1; DNA: TGCAGTGCTAGATCGTTAGCGGTTAACACAGATACGCAGTATTTT; CDR3: CSARSLAVNTDTQYF
D: -; J: TRBJ2-5; size: many; V: TRBV12-3/TRBV12-4; DNA: TGTGCCAGCAGCTTTTCTTCCCAAGAGACCCAGTACTTC; CDR3: CASSFSSQETQYF
D: TRBD1; J: TRBJ1-1; size: -; V: TRBV7-8; DNA: TGTGCCAGCAGCTTAGAAAGTACAGGGGGAAAGGAAGCTTTCTTT; CDR3: CASSLESTGGKEAFF
D: -; J: TRBJ2-1; size: -; V: TRBV20-1; DNA: TGCAGTGGAGCCGGGGGCTCCTACAATGAGCAGTTCTTC; CDR3: CSGAGGSYNEQFF
D: -; J: TRBJ2-3; size: -; V: TRBV5-1; DNA: TGCGCCAGCAGCCCTACCAAGGGTACAGATACGCAGTATTTT; CDR3: CASSPTKGTDTQYF
D: -; J: TRBJ2-5; size: -; V: TRBV20-1; DNA: TGCAGTGGCAGTCAAGGGGTTGAGACCCAGTACTTC; CDR3: CSGSQGVETQYF
D: -; J: TRBJ2-3; size: -; V: TRBV10-1; DNA: TGCGCCAGCAGTGAGTCGAGGGAAAAGGCTAGCACAGATACGCAGTATTTT; CDR3: CASSESREKASTDTQYF
D: -; J: TRBJ1-5; size: few; V: TRBV10-2; DNA: TGCGCCAGCAGTGAGCGACAGCTCAATCAGCCCCAGCATTTT; CDR3: CASSERQLNQPQHF
D: TRBD2; J: TRBJ2-1; size: many; V: TRBV6-2/TRBV6-3; DNA: TGTGCCAGTCAGGGACTAGCTGAAGAGGGGAATCAGTTCTTC; CDR3: CASQGLAEEGNQFF
D: -; J: TRBJ2-6; size: -; V: TRBV12-3/TRBV12-4; DNA: TGTGCCAGCAGTTTATCCCTCTCTGGGGCCAACGTCCTGACTTTC; CDR3: CASSLSLSGANVLTF
D: -; J: TRBJ2-3; size: -; V: TRBV10-3; DNA: TGTGCCATCAGTGAACATGGCAGGGCCAGGGTCACAGATACGCAGTATTTT; CDR3: CAISEHGRARVTDTQYF
D: -; J: TRBJ2-1; size: few; V: TRBV12-3/TRBV12-4; DNA: TGTGCCAGCAGTTCAGGAGACAATGAGCAGTTCTTC; CDR3: CASSSGDNEQFF
D: TRBD2; J: TRBJ2-3; size: -; V: TRBV29-1; DNA: TGCAGCGTAAGCGGGAGGGCCTCAGATACGCAGTCTTTT; CDR3: CSVSGRASDTQSF
D: -; J: TRBJ2-5; size: few; V: TRBV7-2; DNA: TGTGCCAGCTCCCTTCGGAGTAGGGGAGAGACCCAGTACTTC; CDR3: CASSLRSRGETQYF
D: -; J: TRBJ2-7; size: -; V: TRBV12-3/TRBV12-4; DNA: TGTGCCAGCAGTTTTCGGGTATCCTACGAGCAGTACTTC; CDR3: CASSFRVSYEQYF
D: TRBD2; J: TRBJ2-1; size: -; V: TRBV20-1; DNA: TGCAGTGCCCCGGAGGGACTAGCAGTCCATGAGCAGTTCTTC; CDR3: CSAPEGLAVHEQFF
D: -; J: TRBJ2-1; size: few; V: TRBV7-8; DNA: TGTGCCAGCAGCCCACAAAGGTATTGGGGAGGATTGGATGAGCAGTTCTTC; CDR3: CASSPQRYWGGLDEQFF
D: -; J: TRBJ2-4; size: few; V: TRBV19; DNA: TGTGCCAGTAGTTTCCCCGTTGGACACCAAACGGGAAACATTCAGTACTTC; CDR3: CASSFPVGHQTGNIQYF
D: -; J: TRBJ2-7; size: once; V: TRBV29-1; DNA: TGCAGCGTTGAGGTCGGCCCTTGGGAGCAGTACTTC; CDR3: CSVEVGPWEQYF
D: -; J: TRBJ2-7; size: -; V: TRBV20-1; DNA: TGCAGTGCTAACTCCTACTTTTCCTACGAGCAGTACTTC; CDR3: CSANSYFSYEQYF
D: -; J: TRBJ2-1; size: few; V: TRBV5-1; DNA: TGCGCCAGCAGCTTGGCCATAAGTAACAATGAGCAGTTCTTC; CDR3: CASSLAISNNEQFF
D: TRBD2; J: TRBJ2-1; size: -; V: TRBV6-1; DNA: TGTGCCAGCAGCCCTACTGGGCGGACTAGCGGGGTTCTAAATGAGCAGTTCTTC; CDR3: CASSPTGRTSGVLNEQFF
D: TRBD2; J: TRBJ2-7; size: -; V: TRBV6-5; DNA: TGTGCCAGCAGTTACTCCGGCGGGAGAGCCACCTACGAGCAGTACTTC; CDR3: CASSYSGGRATYEQYF
D: -; J: TRBJ2-3; size: -; V: TRBV6-5; DNA: TGTGCCAGCCGACTAGGGGGAGGCACAGATACGCAGTATTTT; CDR3: CASRLGGGTDTQYF
D: -; J: TRBJ2-5; size: few; V: TRBV6-5; DNA: TGTGCCAGCAGTTACGGTGACGCCCAATACTTC; CDR3: CASSYGDAQYF
D: -; J: TRBJ2-3; size: -; V: TRBV29-1; DNA: TGCAGCGTCGCCCCTGGTTCTGGTACGCAGTATTTT; CDR3: CSVAPGSGTQYF
D: TRBD1; J: TRBJ1-1; size: -; V: TRBV7-2; DNA: TGTGCCAGCAGCATTGACAGGGGTCGGGCTGCTTTCTTT; CDR3: CASSIDRGRAAFF
D: -; J: TRBJ2-7; size: -; V: TRBV20-1; DNA: TGCAGTGCTCCCGATTGGGGGTATGGGGACGAGCAGTACTTC; CDR3: CSAPDWGYGDEQYF
D: -; J: TRBJ1-1; size: few; V: TRBV5-6; DNA: TGTGCCAGCAGCTTAAGCAGCCCCACTGAAGCTTTCTTT; CDR3: CASSLSSPTEAFF
D: TRBD1; J: TRBJ2-1; size: few; V: TRBV7-9; DNA: TGTGCCAGCAGCTTAGTCCCGACAGGGTCCTACAATGAGCAGTTCTTC; CDR3: CASSLVPTGSYNEQFF
D: -; J: TRBJ2-4; size: few; V: TRBV5-1; DNA: TGCGCCAGTTCAAACACGCAGGGCAAAAACATTCAGTACTTC; CDR3: CASSNTQGKNIQYF
D: TRBD2; J: TRBJ2-1; size: -; V: TRBV7-8; DNA: TGTGCCAGCAGCTTACCGGGAGGCCGGTACAATGAGCAGTTCTTC; CDR3: CASSLPGGRYNEQFF
D: -; J: TRBJ1-1; size: few; V: TRBV6-1; DNA: TGTGCCAGCAGCCTTGGACAGTACGGGATTGGGGCTTTCTTT; CDR3: CASSLGQYGIGAFF
D: -; J: TRBJ2-7; size: -; V: TRBV30; DNA: TGTGCCTGGAGTGATGGCGGCTCCATCAACGAGCAGTACTTC; CDR3: CAWSDGGSINEQYF
D: -; J: TRBJ1-1; size: few; V: TRBV3-1; DNA: TGTGCCAGCAGCCGGGCGGCTGAAGCTTTCTTT; CDR3: CASSRAAEAFF
D: -; J: TRBJ2-3; size: -; V: TRBV20-1; DNA: TGCAGCGTAAACGACGCCCGACTAGTCGTAGATACGCAGTATTTT; CDR3: CSVNDARLVVDTQYF
D: -; J: TRBJ1-1; size: -; V: TRBV5-1; DNA: TGCGCCAGCAGCGCGGCTACGGACACTGAAGCTTTCTTT; CDR3: CASSAATDTEAFF